The sequence of this T cell receptor (beta chain) was determined in a study of blood T cell repertoires in COVID-19. This CDR3 region has 14 residues. From germline, CDR1 is SGDLS and CDR2 YYNGEE. V lost 4 bases, J lost 2 bases, and 11 bases lay in between. Original processing notes: Reference gene primer amplification in the assay estimated nucleated cell counts. Here immunoSEQ multiplex PCR was the method, and the copy in TCRdb shows in-frame clones only, minus some. That table is the source of V, J and clone size, and D and trimming were worked out from the DNA. The sample has over 150,000 clones; approximately 84% are singletons.

The chain combines TRBV9 with TRBJ2-3; no clear D gene. Material for sequencing was peripheral blood. This clonotype was sampled from a woman older than 75 with COVID-19, enrolled during active disease. The CDR3 loop reads CASSIRTTTDTQYF. In DNA, the CDR3 is TGTGCCAGCAGCATACGAACTACCACAGATACGCAGTATTTT.